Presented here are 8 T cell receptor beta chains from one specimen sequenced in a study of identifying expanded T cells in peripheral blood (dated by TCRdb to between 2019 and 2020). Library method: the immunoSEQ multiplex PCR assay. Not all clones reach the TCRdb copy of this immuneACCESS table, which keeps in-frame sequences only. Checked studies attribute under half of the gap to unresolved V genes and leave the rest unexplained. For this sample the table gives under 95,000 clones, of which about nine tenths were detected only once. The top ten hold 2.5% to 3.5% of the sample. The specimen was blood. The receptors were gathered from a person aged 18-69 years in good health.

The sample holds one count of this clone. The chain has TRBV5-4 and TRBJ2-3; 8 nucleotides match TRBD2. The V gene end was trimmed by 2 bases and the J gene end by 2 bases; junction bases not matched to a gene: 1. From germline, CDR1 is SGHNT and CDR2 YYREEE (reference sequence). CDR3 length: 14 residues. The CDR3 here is CASSLAGVTDTQYF. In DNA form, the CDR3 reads TGTGCCAGCAGCTTAGCGGGGGTCACAGATACGCAGTATTTT. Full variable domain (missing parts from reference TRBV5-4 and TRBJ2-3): ETGVTQSPTHLIKTRGQQVTLRCSSQSGHNTVSWYQQALGQGPQFIFQYYREEENGRGNFPPRFSGLQFPNYSSELNVNALELDDSALYLCASSLAGVTDTQYFGPGTRLTVL.

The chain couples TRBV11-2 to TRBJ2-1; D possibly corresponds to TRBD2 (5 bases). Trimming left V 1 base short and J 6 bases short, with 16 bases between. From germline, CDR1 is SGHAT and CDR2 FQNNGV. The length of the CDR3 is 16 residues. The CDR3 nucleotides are TGTGCCAGCAGCTTAGGAGCCGGGCTGGCGGGCAATGAGCAGTTCTTC. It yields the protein CASSLGAGLAGNEQFF.

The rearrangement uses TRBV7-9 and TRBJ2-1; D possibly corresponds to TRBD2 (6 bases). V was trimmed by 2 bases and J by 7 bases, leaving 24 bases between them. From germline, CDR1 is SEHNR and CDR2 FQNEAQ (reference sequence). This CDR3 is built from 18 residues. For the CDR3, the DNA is TGTGCCAGCAGCTTAATTGGGGTGCGGACTATAAATTCAAATGAGCAGTTCTTC. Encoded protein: CASSLIGVRTINSNEQFF.

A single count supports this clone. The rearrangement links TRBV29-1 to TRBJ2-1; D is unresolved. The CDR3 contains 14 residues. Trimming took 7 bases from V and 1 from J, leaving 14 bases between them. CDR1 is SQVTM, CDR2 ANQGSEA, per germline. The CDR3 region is CSATLGPSYNEQFF. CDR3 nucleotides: TGCAGCGCAACCCTGGGTCCATCCTACAATGAGCAGTTCTTC.

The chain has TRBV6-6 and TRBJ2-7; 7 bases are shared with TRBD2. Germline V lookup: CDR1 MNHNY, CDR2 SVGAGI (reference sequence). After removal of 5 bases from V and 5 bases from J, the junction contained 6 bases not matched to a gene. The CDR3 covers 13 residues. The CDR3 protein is CASSGRELDEQYF. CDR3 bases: TGTGCCAGCAGTGGGCGGGAGCTCGACGAGCAGTACTTC.

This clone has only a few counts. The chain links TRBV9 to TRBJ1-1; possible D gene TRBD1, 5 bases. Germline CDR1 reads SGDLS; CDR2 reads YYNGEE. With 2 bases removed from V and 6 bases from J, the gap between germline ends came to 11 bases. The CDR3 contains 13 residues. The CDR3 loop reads CASSVLQGSEAFF. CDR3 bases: TGTGCCAGCAGCGTGTTGCAGGGATCTGAAGCTTTCTTT. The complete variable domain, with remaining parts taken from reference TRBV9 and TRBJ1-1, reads DSGVTQTPKHLITATGQRVTLRCSPRSGDLSVYWYQQSLDQGLQFLIQYYNGEERAKGNILERFSAQQFPDLHSELNLSSLELGDSALYFCASSVLQGSEAFFGQGTRLTVV.

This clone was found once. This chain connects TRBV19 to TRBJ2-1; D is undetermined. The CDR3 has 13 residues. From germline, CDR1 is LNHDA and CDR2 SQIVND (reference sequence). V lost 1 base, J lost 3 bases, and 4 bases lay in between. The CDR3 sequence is CASSIGNYNEQFF. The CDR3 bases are TGTGCCAGTAGTATAGGGAACTACAATGAGCAGTTCTTC.

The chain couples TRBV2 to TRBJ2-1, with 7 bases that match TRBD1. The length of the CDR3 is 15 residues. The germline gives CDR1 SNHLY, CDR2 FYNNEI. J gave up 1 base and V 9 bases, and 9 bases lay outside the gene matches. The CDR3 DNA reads TGTGCCAGTAAGACGACAGGGTTTTCCTACAATGAGCAGTTCTTC. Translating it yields CASKTTGFSYNEQFF. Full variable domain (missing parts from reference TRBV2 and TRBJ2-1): EPEVTQTPSHQVTQMGQEVILRCVPISNHLYFYWYRQILGQKVEFLVSFYNNEISEKSEIFDDQFSVERPDGSNFTLKIRSTKLEDSAMYFCASKTTGFSYNEQFFGPGTRLTVL.